This T cell receptor (beta chain) was recovered during a study of T cell changes during pregnancy in multiple sclerosis. The V gene lost 3 bases and the J gene lost 2 bases, with 11 bases spanning the gap. Germline-derived CDR1 and CDR2 are ENHRY and SYGVKD. The CDR3 covers 15 residues. Assay: immunoSEQ multiplex PCR; the TCRdb copy retains only in-frame clones and omits some. Here the sample spans tens of thousands of clones, 90% to 97% being singletons. The rearrangement uses TRBV10-3 and TRBJ2-1, with a weak D call TRBD1 (6 bases). This specimen consisted of peripheral blood, obtained in the second trimester of pregnancy. The source is a female donor with multiple sclerosis, enrolled in a pregnancy study. In DNA, the CDR3 is TGTGCCATCAGTGAAACTAGGGGGACCTACAATGAGCAGTTCTTC. Its translation is CAISETRGTYNEQFF.